This T cell receptor beta chain was sequenced in a study of PD-1 blockade in classical Hodgkin lymphoma. General observations from the study: There was a significant rise in CD4+ TCR diversity by C4D1, with no such rise for CD8+. A reduction in baseline TCR diversity was reportedly seen in newly diagnosed patients relative to healthy donors.

The assay was immunoSEQ multiplex PCR, and TCRdb's table has in-frame clones only and misses some. The data show about 39,000 clones, with more than 70% seen just once and about a tenth held by the top ten. On this clone: The antigen is not known.

Every patient had relapsed following autologous stem cell transplantation, and cohorts differed in brentuximab vedotin exposure. Each best response was a complete response, a partial response or progressive disease. This CDR3 comprises 12 residues. CDR1 SGHVS and CDR2 FNYEAQ come from the germline V gene. Trimming stripped 5 bases from V and 8 bases from J, with 10 bases between. The TCR comes from a human donor with classical Hodgkin lymphoma. This chain joins TRBV7-6 and TRBJ2-1; D is uncertain. Sample: peripheral blood mononuclear cells (PBMCs), taken at baseline. The CDR3 DNA reads as TGTGCCAGCAGCCCTCAAATGGATGAGCAGTTCTTC. Residues: CASSPQMDEQFF.